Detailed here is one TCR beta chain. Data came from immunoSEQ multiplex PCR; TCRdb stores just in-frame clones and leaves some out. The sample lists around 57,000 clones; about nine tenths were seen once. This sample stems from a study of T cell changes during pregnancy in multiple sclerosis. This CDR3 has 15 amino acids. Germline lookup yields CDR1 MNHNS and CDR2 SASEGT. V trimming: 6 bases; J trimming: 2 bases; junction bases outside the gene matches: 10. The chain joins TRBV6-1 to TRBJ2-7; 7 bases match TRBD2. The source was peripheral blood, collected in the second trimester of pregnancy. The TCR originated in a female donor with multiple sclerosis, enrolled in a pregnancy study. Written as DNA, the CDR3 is TGTGCCAGCAGGTACGGGGGGACGGGCCCCTACGAGCAGTACTTC. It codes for CASRYGGTGPYEQYF.